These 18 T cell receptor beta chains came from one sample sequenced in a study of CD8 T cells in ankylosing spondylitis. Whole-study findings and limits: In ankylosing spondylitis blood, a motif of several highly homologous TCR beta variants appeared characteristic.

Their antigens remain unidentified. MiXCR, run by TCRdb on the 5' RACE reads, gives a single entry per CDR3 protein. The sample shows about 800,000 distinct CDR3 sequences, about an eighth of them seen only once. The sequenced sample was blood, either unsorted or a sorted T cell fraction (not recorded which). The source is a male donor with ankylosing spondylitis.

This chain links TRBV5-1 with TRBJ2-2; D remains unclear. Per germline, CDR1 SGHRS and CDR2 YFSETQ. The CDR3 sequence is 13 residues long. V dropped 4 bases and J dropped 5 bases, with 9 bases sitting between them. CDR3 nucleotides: TGCGCCAGCAGCGGACGAACAACCGGGGAGCTGTTTTTT. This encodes CASSGRTTGELFF.

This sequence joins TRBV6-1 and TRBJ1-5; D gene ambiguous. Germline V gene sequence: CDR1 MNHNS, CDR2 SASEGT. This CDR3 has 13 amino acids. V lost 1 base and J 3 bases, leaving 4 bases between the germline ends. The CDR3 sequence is CASSEDFNQPQHF. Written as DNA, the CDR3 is TGTGCCAGCAGTGAAGACTTCAATCAGCCCCAGCATTTT.

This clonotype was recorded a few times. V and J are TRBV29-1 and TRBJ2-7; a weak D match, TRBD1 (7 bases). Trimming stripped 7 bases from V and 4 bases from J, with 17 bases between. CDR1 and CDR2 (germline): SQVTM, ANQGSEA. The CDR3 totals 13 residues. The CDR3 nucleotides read TGCAGCGGGGGACAGTCTGGGGGGTACGAGCAGTACTTC. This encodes CSGGQSGGYEQYF.

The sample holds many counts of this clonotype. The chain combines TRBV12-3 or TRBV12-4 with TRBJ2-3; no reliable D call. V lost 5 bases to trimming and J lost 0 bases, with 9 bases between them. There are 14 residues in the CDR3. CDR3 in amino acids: CASSRKPSTDTQYF. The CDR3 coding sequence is TGTGCCAGCAGTCGAAAGCCTAGCACAGATACGCAGTATTTT.

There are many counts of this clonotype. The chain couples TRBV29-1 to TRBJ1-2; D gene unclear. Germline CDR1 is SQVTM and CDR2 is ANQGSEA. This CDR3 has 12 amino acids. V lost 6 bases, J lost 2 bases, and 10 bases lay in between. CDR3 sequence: CSVNLGNYGYTF. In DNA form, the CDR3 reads TGCAGCGTGAATCTCGGCAACTATGGCTACACCTTC.

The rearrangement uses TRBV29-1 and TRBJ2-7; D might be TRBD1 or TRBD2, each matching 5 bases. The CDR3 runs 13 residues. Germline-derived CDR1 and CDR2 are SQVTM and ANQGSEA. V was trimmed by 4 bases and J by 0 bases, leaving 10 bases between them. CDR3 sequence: CSVGKGTSYEQYF. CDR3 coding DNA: TGCAGCGTTGGAAAGGGGACCTCCTACGAGCAGTACTTC.

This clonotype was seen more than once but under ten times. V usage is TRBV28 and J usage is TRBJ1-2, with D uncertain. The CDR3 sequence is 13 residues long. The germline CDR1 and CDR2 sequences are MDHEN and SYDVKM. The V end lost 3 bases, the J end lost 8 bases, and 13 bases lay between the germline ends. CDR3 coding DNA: TGTGCCAGCAGTTTGAGGGATCCTAGGGGCTACACCTTC. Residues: CASSLRDPRGYTF.

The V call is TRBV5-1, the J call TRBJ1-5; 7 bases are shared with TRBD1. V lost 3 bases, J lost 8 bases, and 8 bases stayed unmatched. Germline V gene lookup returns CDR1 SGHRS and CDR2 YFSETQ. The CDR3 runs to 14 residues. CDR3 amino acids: CASSWGPTGEPQHF. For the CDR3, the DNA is TGCGCCAGCAGCTGGGGTCCTACAGGGGAGCCCCAGCATTTT.

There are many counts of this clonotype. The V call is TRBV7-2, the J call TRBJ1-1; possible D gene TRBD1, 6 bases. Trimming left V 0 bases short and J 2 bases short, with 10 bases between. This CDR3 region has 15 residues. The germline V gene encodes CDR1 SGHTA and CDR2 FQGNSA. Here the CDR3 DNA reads TGTGCCAGCAGCTTAGCGGGGGCTGGTAACACTGAAGCTTTCTTT. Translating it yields CASSLAGAGNTEAFF.

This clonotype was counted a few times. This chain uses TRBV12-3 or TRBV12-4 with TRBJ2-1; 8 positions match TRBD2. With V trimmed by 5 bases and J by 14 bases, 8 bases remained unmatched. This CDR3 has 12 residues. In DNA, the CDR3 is TGTGCCAGCAGTCTGAAGCGGGAGAATGAGTTCTTC. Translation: CASSLKRENEFF.

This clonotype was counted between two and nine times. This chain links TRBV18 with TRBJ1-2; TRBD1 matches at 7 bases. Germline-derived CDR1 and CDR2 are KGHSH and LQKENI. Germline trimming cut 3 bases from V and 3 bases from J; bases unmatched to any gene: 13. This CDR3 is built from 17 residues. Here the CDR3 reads CASSPGTGVTRDYGYTF. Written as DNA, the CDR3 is TGTGCCAGCTCACCCGGCACAGGGGTTACGAGGGACTATGGCTACACCTTC.

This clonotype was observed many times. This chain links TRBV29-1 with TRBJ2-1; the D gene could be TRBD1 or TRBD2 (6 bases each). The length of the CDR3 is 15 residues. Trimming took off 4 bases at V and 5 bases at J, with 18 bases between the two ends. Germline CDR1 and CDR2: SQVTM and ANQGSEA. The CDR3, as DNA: TGCAGCGTTGGAAAGGGGGGTCGTGTGGACAATGAGCAGTTCTTC. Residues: CSVGKGGRVDNEQFF.

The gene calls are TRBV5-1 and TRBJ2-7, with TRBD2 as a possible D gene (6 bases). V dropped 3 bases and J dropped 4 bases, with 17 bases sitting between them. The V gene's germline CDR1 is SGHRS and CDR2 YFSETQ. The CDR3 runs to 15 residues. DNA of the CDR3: TGCGCCAGCAGCTGGGGAATGGCGGCGGGGTACGAGCAGTACTTC. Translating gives CASSWGMAAGYEQYF.

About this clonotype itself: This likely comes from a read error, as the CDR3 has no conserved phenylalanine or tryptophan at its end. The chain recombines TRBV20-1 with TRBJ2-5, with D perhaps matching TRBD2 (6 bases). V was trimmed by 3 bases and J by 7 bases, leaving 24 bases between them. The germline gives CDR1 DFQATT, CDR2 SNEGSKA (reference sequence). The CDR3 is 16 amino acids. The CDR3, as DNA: TGCAGTGCTAGGAGCTTGGGAGCGGGCCGGTGGGGGACCCAGTACCTC. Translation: CSARSLGAGRWGTQYL.

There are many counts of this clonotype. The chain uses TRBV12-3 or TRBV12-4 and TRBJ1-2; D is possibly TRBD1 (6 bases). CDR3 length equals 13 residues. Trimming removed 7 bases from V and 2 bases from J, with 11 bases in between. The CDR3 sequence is CASNGRGNYGYTF. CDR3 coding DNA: TGTGCCAGCAATGGAAGGGGGAACTATGGCTACACCTTC.

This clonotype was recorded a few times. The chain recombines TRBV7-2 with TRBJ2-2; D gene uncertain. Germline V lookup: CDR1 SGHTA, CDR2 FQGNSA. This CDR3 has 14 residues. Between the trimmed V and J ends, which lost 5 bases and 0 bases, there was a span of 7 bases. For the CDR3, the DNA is TGTGCCAGCAGCCCCCCGGCGAACACCGGGGAGCTGTTTTTT. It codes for CASSPPANTGELFF. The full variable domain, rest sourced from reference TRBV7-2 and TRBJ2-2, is GAGVSQSPSNKVTEKGKDVELRCDPISGHTALYWYRQSLGQGLEFLIYFQGNSAPDKSGLPSDRFSAERTGGSVSTLTIQRTQQEDSAVYLCASSPPANTGELFFGEGSRLTVL.

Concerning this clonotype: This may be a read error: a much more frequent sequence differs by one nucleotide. The CDR3 region is CASSQWETQYF. As DNA, the CDR3 is TGTGCCAGCAGCCAATGGGAGACCCAGTACTTC. The gene calls are TRBV3-1 and TRBJ2-5, with D hard to call. CDR1 is LGHDT and CDR2 is YNNKEL in the germline V gene (reference sequence). Trimming stripped 2 bases from V and 5 bases from J, with 3 bases between. The CDR3 contains 11 residues.

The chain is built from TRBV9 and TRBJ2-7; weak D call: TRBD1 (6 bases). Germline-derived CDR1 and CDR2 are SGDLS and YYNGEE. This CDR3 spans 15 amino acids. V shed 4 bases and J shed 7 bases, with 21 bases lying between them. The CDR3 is CASSKGTTGMEEQYF. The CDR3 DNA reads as TGTGCCAGCAGCAAAGGAACCACAGGGATGGAAGAGCAGTACTTC. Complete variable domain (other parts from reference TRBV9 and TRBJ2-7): DSGVTQTPKHLITATGQRVTLRCSPRSGDLSVYWYQQSLDQGLQFLIQYYNGEERAKGNILERFSAQQFPDLHSELNLSSLELGDSALYFCASSKGTTGMEEQYFGPGTRLTVT.